Listed below are T cell receptor beta chains from one sample, sequenced in a study of blood T cell repertoires in COVID-19. TCRdb keeps only in-frame clones here, not all; method: immunoSEQ multiplex PCR. The table has roughly 150,000 clones, around 90% seen once. Sequencing was carried out using peripheral blood. All receptors come from a man between 60 and 75 years old with active or convalescent COVID-19. The CDR3 runs from the conserved cysteine through the conserved F or W. The D gene is left open where the match is weak. Rows may omit the clone size; those that give it use once, few, many or a size class.

CDR3 protein	CDR3 DNA	V gene	D gene	clone size	J gene
CASSQVNSNTEAFF	TGCGCCAGCAGCCAAGTCAACAGCAACACTGAAGCTTTCTTT	TRBV4-1	.	once	TRBJ1-1
CATSRAGQGGSELSEAFF	TGTGCCACCTCCAGGGCCGGGCAAGGAGGGAGTGAGTTATCTGAAGCTTTCTTT	TRBV19	.	.	TRBJ1-1
CASSYGYEEQETQYF	TGTGCCAGCAGTTACGGATATGAGGAGCAAGAGACCCAGTACTTC	TRBV6-5	.	.	TRBJ2-5
CASSFFPTWARLNTEAFF	TGTGCCAGCAGTTTTTTCCCAACGTGGGCACGCCTGAACACTGAAGCTTTCTTT	TRBV27	.	.	TRBJ1-1
CASRKTGGPEAFF	TGTGCCAGCAGGAAAACAGGGGGCCCTGAAGCTTTCTTT	TRBV6-4	TRBD1	.	TRBJ1-1
CSANRLLNTEAFF	TGCAGCGCCAACCGACTCTTGAACACTGAAGCTTTCTTT	TRBV29-1	.	.	TRBJ1-1
CASSLGGRTDTQYF	TGCGCCAGCAGCTTGGGCGGCCGCACAGATACGCAGTATTTT	TRBV5-1	.	.	TRBJ2-3
CSAPRRDEQYF	TGCAGTGCCCCTAGACGGGACGAGCAGTACTTC	TRBV20-1	.	.	TRBJ2-7
CASSLQRGTEAFF	TGTGCCAGCTCGCTCCAACGCGGGACGGAAGCTTTCTTT	TRBV18	.	.	TRBJ1-1
CASTQDRGRVSNEKLFF	TGTGCCAGCACCCAGGATAGGGGGCGCGTTTCTAATGAAAAACTGTTTTTT	TRBV2	TRBD1	.	TRBJ1-4
CASSTRQGINQPQHF	TGTGCCAGCTCGACCCGACAGGGAATTAATCAGCCCCAGCATTTT	TRBV28	TRBD1	.	TRBJ1-5
CASTVGTAGELFF	TGTGCCAGCACCGTGGGGACAGCCGGGGAGCTGTTTTTT	TRBV28	TRBD1	.	TRBJ2-2
CATSRDLITGGTEAFF	TGTGCCACCAGCAGAGATCTCATAACAGGTGGCACTGAAGCTTTCTTT	TRBV15	.	.	TRBJ1-1
CASSWTGESYNEQFF	TGTGCCAGCAGTTGGACAGGGGAATCCTACAATGAGCAGTTCTTC	TRBV27	TRBD1	.	TRBJ2-1
CASSPDSEYGYTF	TGTGCCAGCTCACCTGACAGTGAGTACGGCTACACCTTC	TRBV18	.	once	TRBJ1-2
CASSELDKLETEAFF	TGCGCCAGCAGTGAACTAGACAAACTTGAAACTGAAGCTTTCTTT	TRBV10-2	.	once	TRBJ1-1
CASKAGDTDTQYF	TGCGCCAGCAAGGCGGGAGACACAGATACGCAGTATTTT	TRBV10-1	TRBD2	.	TRBJ2-3
CASSEYFQGYNEQFF	TGTGCCAGCAGTGAATATTTTCAGGGGTACAATGAGCAGTTCTTC	TRBV25-1	.	few	TRBJ2-1
CASSTAADTQYF	TGTGCCAGTAGTACAGCAGCGGATACGCAGTATTTT	TRBV19	.	once	TRBJ2-3
CASSLTLRRLAAGDTQYF	TGTGCCAGTAGTTTGACGCTCCGACGACTAGCGGCAGGGGATACGCAGTATTTT	TRBV19	TRBD2	.	TRBJ2-3
CAISDNGQGDEKLFF	TGTGCCATCAGTGATAACGGGCAGGGTGATGAAAAACTGTTTTTT	TRBV10-3	.	.	TRBJ1-4
CASSLVRLAGSNEQFF	TGTGCCAGCAGCTTGGTAAGGCTAGCGGGTAGCAATGAGCAGTTCTTC	TRBV5-4	TRBD2	.	TRBJ2-1
CASSYSASGGRYEQYF	TGTGCCAGCAGTTACTCGGCTAGCGGGGGTAGATACGAGCAGTACTTC	TRBV6-5	TRBD2	.	TRBJ2-7
CASRKTSGKTQYF	TGTGCCAGCAGAAAGACCTCGGGGAAGACCCAGTACTTC	TRBV7-8	.	.	TRBJ2-5
CASSIAQGRENTEAFF	TGTGCCAGTAGTATAGCCCAGGGTAGGGAAAACACTGAAGCTTTCTTT	TRBV19	.	.	TRBJ1-1
CASSVAGSGANVLTF	TGTGCCAGCAGCGTAGCCGGCTCTGGGGCCAACGTCCTGACTTTC	TRBV9	.	.	TRBJ2-6
CASSLLWGGASPTQFF	TGTGCCAGCAGCTTACTCTGGGGTGGGGCCTCTCCGACGCAGTTCTTC	TRBV11-2	.	.	TRBJ2-1
CASSPRQTYEQYF	TGTGCCAGCTCACCCCGACAGACCTACGAGCAGTACTTC	TRBV18	.	.	TRBJ2-7
CASSKGASGSYEQYF	TGTGCCAGCAGCAAAGGGGCTAGCGGGTCCTACGAGCAGTACTTC	TRBV7-2	TRBD2	few	TRBJ2-7
CASTPGLAGVETQYF	TGTGCCAGCACCCCGGGACTAGCGGGAGTGGAGACCCAGTACTTC	TRBV6-5	TRBD2	.	TRBJ2-5
CAIQGKSYGYTF	TGTGCCATTCAGGGGAAAAGCTATGGCTACACCTTC	TRBV19	.	.	TRBJ1-2
CASSPTSGRPRDEQFF	TGTGCCAGCAGTCCGACTAGCGGGAGGCCGCGCGATGAGCAGTTCTTC	TRBV27	TRBD2	.	TRBJ2-1
CASSLRTGYNEQFF	TGTGCCAGCAGCCTTCGGACTGGGTACAATGAGCAGTTCTTC	TRBV7-9	.	.	TRBJ2-1
CASSLKREVADTQYF	TGTGCCAGCAGCTTGAAGCGGGAGGTAGCAGATACGCAGTATTTT	TRBV5-4	TRBD2	once	TRBJ2-3
CASSSRKRVSYNEQFF	TGTGCCAGCAGCTCCCGAAAGAGGGTCTCCTACAATGAGCAGTTCTTC	TRBV7-2	.	.	TRBJ2-1
CASGQGVSSNQPQHF	TGTGCCAGTGGACAGGGGGTCAGTAGCAATCAGCCCCAGCATTTT	TRBV19	TRBD1	few	TRBJ1-5
CASRNDRFDGYTF	TGTGCCAGCAGAAACGACAGGTTCGATGGCTACACCTTC	TRBV6-5	.	.	TRBJ1-2